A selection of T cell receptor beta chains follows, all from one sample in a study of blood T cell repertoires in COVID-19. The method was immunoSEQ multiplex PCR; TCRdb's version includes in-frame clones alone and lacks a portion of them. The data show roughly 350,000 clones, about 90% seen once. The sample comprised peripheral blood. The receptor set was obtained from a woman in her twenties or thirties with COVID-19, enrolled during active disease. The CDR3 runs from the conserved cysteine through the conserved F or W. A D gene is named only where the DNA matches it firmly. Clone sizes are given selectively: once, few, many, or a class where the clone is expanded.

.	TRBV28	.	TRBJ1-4	CASRQGINEKLFF	TGTGCCAGCAGACAGGGTATTAATGAAAAACTGTTTTTT
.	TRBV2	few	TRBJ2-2	CASSVLAANTGELFF	TGTGCCAGCAGTGTTTTAGCGGCGAACACCGGGGAGCTGTTTTTT
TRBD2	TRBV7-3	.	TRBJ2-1	CASSPTSGSFNEQFF	TGTGCCAGCAGCCCGACTAGCGGGAGTTTCAATGAGCAGTTCTTC
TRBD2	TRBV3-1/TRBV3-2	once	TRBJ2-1	CASSRTSGRYNEQFF	TGTGCCAGCAGCCGGACTAGCGGACGCTACAATGAGCAGTTCTTC
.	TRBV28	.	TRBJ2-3	CASSPRIGSFTDTQYF	TGTGCCAGCAGTCCTAGGATCGGTTCCTTCACAGATACGCAGTATTTT
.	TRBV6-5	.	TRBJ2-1	CASSRYNEQFF	TGTGCCAGCAGTCGTTACAATGAGCAGTTCTTC
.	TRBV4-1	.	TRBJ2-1	CASSQGPGSEQFF	TGCGCCAGCAGCCAAGGTCCCGGGAGTGAGCAGTTCTTC
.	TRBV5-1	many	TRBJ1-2	CASSLQGKDYGYTF	TGCGCCAGCAGCTTGCAGGGGAAGGACTATGGCTACACCTTC
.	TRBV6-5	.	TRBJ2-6	CASNFLSGANVLTF	TGTGCCAGCAATTTTCTCTCTGGGGCCAACGTCCTGACTTTC
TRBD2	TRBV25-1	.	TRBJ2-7	CASSSGRAPYEQYF	TGTGCCAGCAGTAGCGGGAGGGCCCCCTACGAGCAGTACTTC
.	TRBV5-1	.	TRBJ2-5	CASSLFSGQETQYF	TGCGCCAGCAGCTTGTTTTCGGGGCAAGAGACCCAGTACTTC
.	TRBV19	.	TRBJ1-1	CASSIAWETEAFF	TGTGCCAGTAGTATAGCCTGGGAGACTGAAGCTTTCTTT
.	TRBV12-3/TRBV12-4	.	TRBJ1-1	CASQRGTEAFF	TGTGCCAGTCAACGAGGGACTGAAGCTTTCTTT
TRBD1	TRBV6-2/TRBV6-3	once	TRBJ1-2	CASSYYDRGEAGYTF	TGTGCCAGCAGTTACTACGACAGGGGCGAAGCTGGCTACACCTTC
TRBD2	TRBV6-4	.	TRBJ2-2	CASTRLAGLNTGELFF	TGTGCCAGCACTCGACTAGCGGGGTTAAACACCGGGGAGCTGTTTTTT
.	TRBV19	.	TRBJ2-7	CASSIRQKNEQYF	TGTGCCAGTAGTATTCGACAGAAGAACGAGCAGTACTTC
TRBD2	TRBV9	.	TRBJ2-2	CASSSGWREDTGELFF	TGTGCCAGCAGCTCAGGCTGGCGGGAGGACACCGGGGAGCTGTTTTTT
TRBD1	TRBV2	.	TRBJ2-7	CASSRDRLYEQYF	TGTGCCAGCAGTCGGGACAGACTTTACGAGCAGTACTTC
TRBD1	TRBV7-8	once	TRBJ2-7	CASSLVGTGNLRLPYEQYF	TGTGCCAGCAGCTTAGTAGGGACAGGGAATTTACGCCTACCCTACGAGCAGTACTTC
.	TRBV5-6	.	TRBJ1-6	CASSLKAGTYNSPLHF	TGTGCCAGCAGCTTGAAGGCCGGGACCTATAATTCACCCCTCCACTTT
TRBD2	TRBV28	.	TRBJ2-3	CASSQRELGGTQYF	TGTGCCAGCAGTCAGCGGGAGCTGGGGGGTACGCAGTATTTT
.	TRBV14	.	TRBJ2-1	CASSPLRGQGDNEQFF	TGTGCCAGCAGCCCCTTGAGGGGACAAGGGGACAATGAGCAGTTCTTC
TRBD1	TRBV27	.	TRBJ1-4	CASSLLTGGEGKLFF	TGTGCCAGCAGTTTACTCACAGGGGGCGAAGGAAAACTGTTTTTT
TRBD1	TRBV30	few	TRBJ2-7	CAWSDWDRGYEQYF	TGTGCCTGGAGTGACTGGGACAGGGGCTACGAGCAGTACTTC
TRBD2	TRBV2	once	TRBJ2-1	CASSAPKGLAEGHEQFF	TGTGCCAGCAGTGCACCAAAGGGACTAGCGGAGGGGCATGAGCAGTTCTTC
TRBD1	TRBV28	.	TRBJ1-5	CASSLSTGGSNQPQHF	TGTGCCAGCAGTTTATCCACAGGGGGAAGCAATCAGCCCCAGCATTTT
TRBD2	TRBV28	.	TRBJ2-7	CASSRGLAGYEQYF	TGTGCCAGCAGTAGGGGACTAGCGGGCTACGAGCAGTACTTC
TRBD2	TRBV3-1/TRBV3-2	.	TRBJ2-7	CASSQGQAGAEQYF	TGTGCCAGCAGCCAAGGTCAGGCGGGAGCCGAGCAGTACTTC
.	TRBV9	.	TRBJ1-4	CASSVGGGGEKLFF	TGTGCCAGCAGCGTAGGCGGGGGCGGCGAAAAACTGTTTTTT
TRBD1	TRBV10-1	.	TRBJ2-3	CASSLRRTGASTDTQYF	TGCGCCAGCAGCCTAAGAAGGACAGGGGCCAGCACAGATACGCAGTATTTT